These T cell receptor beta chains were read from a single sample in a study of Graves' ophthalmopathy and Graves' hyperthyroidism. TCRdb reprocessed the multiplex PCR reads with MiXCR, giving one entry per CDR3 protein. The sample yields a few hundred thousand distinct CDR3 sequences, about a sixth seen once. The sample taken for sequencing was peripheral blood. These receptors came from an adult woman with stable Graves' hyperthyroidism. CDR3s include the opening cysteine and the closing phenylalanine or tryptophan. A D gene is named only where the DNA matches it firmly. Only some rows state a clone size, as once, few, many or a class for expanded clones.

v_call: TRBV7-8; d_call: -; j_call: TRBJ2-2; clone_size: many; cdr3_nt: TGTGCCAGCAGCTTCCTGCGGGCGGCGAACACCGGGGAGCTGTTTTTT; cdr3_aa: CASSFLRAANTGELFF
v_call: TRBV19; d_call: TRBD1; j_call: TRBJ2-7; clone_size: many; cdr3_nt: TGTGCCAGTACGACAGGGAGTCGTACCGAGCAGTACTTC; cdr3_aa: CASTTGSRTEQYF
v_call: TRBV19; d_call: -; j_call: TRBJ2-2; clone_size: few; cdr3_nt: TGTGCCAGTAGTATTCTTGGTTGGGGTAGCGGACCACCGAACACCGGGGAGCTGTTTTTT; cdr3_aa: CASSILGWGSGPPNTGELFF
v_call: TRBV4-3; d_call: -; j_call: TRBJ2-7; clone_size: many; cdr3_nt: TGCGCCAGCAGCCAAGACAGAAACTACGAGCAGTACTTC; cdr3_aa: CASSQDRNYEQYF
v_call: TRBV27; d_call: TRBD2; j_call: TRBJ2-2; clone_size: many; cdr3_nt: TGTGCCAGCAGTTTGGGACTAGCGGGATTGATGGGGGAGCTGTTTTTT; cdr3_aa: CASSLGLAGLMGELFF
v_call: TRBV11-2; d_call: -; j_call: TRBJ2-7; clone_size: many; cdr3_nt: TGTGCCAGCAGCCTAGAGATTGGGAGTTACGAGCAGTACTTC; cdr3_aa: CASSLEIGSYEQYF
v_call: TRBV19; d_call: -; j_call: TRBJ2-5; clone_size: many; cdr3_nt: TGTGCCAGTAAACCGACAGGCCAAGAGACCCAGTACTTC; cdr3_aa: CASKPTGQETQYF
v_call: TRBV12-3/TRBV12-4; d_call: TRBD2; j_call: TRBJ2-5; clone_size: many; cdr3_nt: TGTGCCAGCAGTTTGGGACTAGCTATTGAGACCCAGTACTTC; cdr3_aa: CASSLGLAIETQYF
v_call: TRBV30; d_call: TRBD2; j_call: TRBJ2-5; clone_size: -; cdr3_nt: TGTGCCTGGAGTGGTCTAGCGGGACGTGAGACCCAGTACTTC; cdr3_aa: CAWSGLAGRETQYF
v_call: TRBV27; d_call: -; j_call: TRBJ1-5; clone_size: many; cdr3_nt: TGTGCCAGCAGCATGACGGATTCAAATCAGCCCCAGCATTTT; cdr3_aa: CASSMTDSNQPQHF
v_call: TRBV28; d_call: -; j_call: TRBJ1-1; clone_size: many; cdr3_nt: TGTGCCAGCAGCCGGGAGATTGAAGCTTTCTTT; cdr3_aa: CASSREIEAFF
v_call: TRBV19; d_call: TRBD2; j_call: TRBJ2-7; clone_size: -; cdr3_nt: TGTGCCAGTAGTAGAGCTAGCGGGAGTAAGTCCTACGAGCAGTACTTC; cdr3_aa: CASSRASGSKSYEQYF
v_call: TRBV12-3/TRBV12-4; d_call: -; j_call: TRBJ1-6; clone_size: many; cdr3_nt: TGTGCCAGCAGTCTACAGAGTAATTCACCCCTCCACTTT; cdr3_aa: CASSLQSNSPLHF
v_call: TRBV20-1; d_call: TRBD2; j_call: TRBJ2-7; clone_size: -; cdr3_nt: TGCAGTGCTCGTAGCGGGAGGGACTACTACGAGCACTACTTC; cdr3_aa: CSARSGRDYYEHYF
v_call: TRBV4-1; d_call: TRBD1; j_call: TRBJ2-7; clone_size: -; cdr3_nt: TGCGCCAGCAGCCAAGAATGGCAGGGGGTCTACGAGCAGTACTTC; cdr3_aa: CASSQEWQGVYEQYF
v_call: TRBV19; d_call: TRBD1; j_call: TRBJ2-4; clone_size: many; cdr3_nt: TGTGCCAGTAGAGACAGGGGACTAGCCAAAAACATTCAGTACTTC; cdr3_aa: CASRDRGLAKNIQYF
v_call: TRBV12-3/TRBV12-4; d_call: -; j_call: TRBJ2-5; clone_size: -; cdr3_nt: TGTGCCAGCAGTACCAGGGTCCAAGAGACCCAGTACTTC; cdr3_aa: CASSTRVQETQYF
v_call: TRBV30; d_call: TRBD2; j_call: TRBJ2-7; clone_size: many; cdr3_nt: TGTGCCTGGAGTGCAAGCGGGACCTACGAGCAGTACTTC; cdr3_aa: CAWSASGTYEQYF
v_call: TRBV9; d_call: -; j_call: TRBJ2-7; clone_size: many; cdr3_nt: TGTGCCAGCAGCTCCAGCACCCGGGCGGGGGAGCAGTACTTC; cdr3_aa: CASSSSTRAGEQYF
v_call: TRBV20-1; d_call: -; j_call: TRBJ2-7; clone_size: -; cdr3_nt: TGCAGTGCTAGAGTCAGATCCTACGAGCAGTACTTC; cdr3_aa: CSARVRSYEQYF
v_call: TRBV14; d_call: -; j_call: TRBJ2-7; clone_size: -; cdr3_nt: TGTGCCAGCAGCCAAGTTGGAGCGGCCTACTACGAGCAGTACTTC; cdr3_aa: CASSQVGAAYYEQYF
v_call: TRBV20-1; d_call: -; j_call: TRBJ2-7; clone_size: many; cdr3_nt: TGCAGTGCTAGAGATCTGGCGTCCTACGAGCAGTACTTC; cdr3_aa: CSARDLASYEQYF
v_call: TRBV12-3/TRBV12-4; d_call: -; j_call: TRBJ2-7; clone_size: -; cdr3_nt: TGTGCCAGCAGTTTATGGTCTAGGGGCGAGCAGTACTTC; cdr3_aa: CASSLWSRGEQYF
v_call: TRBV5-1; d_call: TRBD1; j_call: TRBJ2-7; clone_size: many; cdr3_nt: TGCGCCAGCAGCGTAAACAGGGGGCTATCCTACGAGCAGTACTTC; cdr3_aa: CASSVNRGLSYEQYF
v_call: TRBV5-1; d_call: TRBD2; j_call: TRBJ2-5; clone_size: -; cdr3_nt: TGCGCCAGCAGCTTGGAACCTAGCGGGAGGGAAGAGACCCAGTACTTC; cdr3_aa: CASSLEPSGREETQYF
v_call: TRBV5-1; d_call: -; j_call: TRBJ2-7; clone_size: -; cdr3_nt: TGCGCCAGCAGTTCTCAGGGTTTCTACGAGCAGTACTTC; cdr3_aa: CASSSQGFYEQYF
v_call: TRBV24-1; d_call: -; j_call: TRBJ1-2; clone_size: many; cdr3_nt: TGTGCCACCAGTGATTTGGACGGCTATGGCTACACCTTC; cdr3_aa: CATSDLDGYGYTF
v_call: TRBV20-1; d_call: -; j_call: TRBJ1-2; clone_size: many; cdr3_nt: TGCAGTGCTAGGAGGGTGGGACGTGAAAACTATGGCTACACCTTC; cdr3_aa: CSARRVGRENYGYTF
v_call: TRBV6-1; d_call: -; j_call: TRBJ2-5; clone_size: few; cdr3_nt: TGTGCCAGCAGTGAACAGACAGGAAACCAAGGGACCCAGTACTTC; cdr3_aa: CASSEQTGNQGTQYF
v_call: TRBV12-3/TRBV12-4; d_call: TRBD1; j_call: TRBJ1-1; clone_size: many; cdr3_nt: TGTGCCAGCAGCGGTGGACAGGGCTTAACCACTGAAGCTTTCTTT; cdr3_aa: CASSGGQGLTTEAFF
v_call: TRBV12-3/TRBV12-4; d_call: -; j_call: TRBJ1-2; clone_size: many; cdr3_nt: TGTGCCAGCAGTCTGACCGGGACTCGGGGCTATGGCTACACCTTC; cdr3_aa: CASSLTGTRGYGYTF
v_call: TRBV3-1; d_call: -; j_call: TRBJ2-2; clone_size: -; cdr3_nt: TGTGCCAGCAGCCCCCTAGGGACTACCGGGGAGCTGTTTTTT; cdr3_aa: CASSPLGTTGELFF
v_call: TRBV6-1; d_call: -; j_call: TRBJ2-7; clone_size: once; cdr3_nt: TGTGCCAGTCAGGCTTTAATCCCCCAACAGCAGTACTTC; cdr3_aa: CASQALIPQQQYF
v_call: TRBV5-5; d_call: TRBD1; j_call: TRBJ2-7; clone_size: many; cdr3_nt: TGTGCCAGCAGCTTGATCGGGACAGCTTCCGAGCAGTACTTC; cdr3_aa: CASSLIGTASEQYF
v_call: TRBV12-3/TRBV12-4; d_call: TRBD2; j_call: TRBJ2-4; clone_size: many; cdr3_nt: TGTGCCAGCAGCGGGACTAGCGTAGATAACATTCAGTACTTC; cdr3_aa: CASSGTSVDNIQYF
v_call: TRBV20-1; d_call: TRBD2; j_call: TRBJ2-7; clone_size: many; cdr3_nt: TGCAGTGCTAGTTCCCTAGCGGGAGTGGAGTACGAGCAGTACTTC; cdr3_aa: CSASSLAGVEYEQYF
v_call: TRBV13; d_call: -; j_call: TRBJ2-5; clone_size: many; cdr3_nt: TGTGCCGGCAGCTTCAGAGAGACCCAGTACTTC; cdr3_aa: CAGSFRETQYF